These 17 T cell receptor beta chains originate from one sample sequenced in a study of STAT5B mutations in CD4+ large granular lymphocyte leukemia. The repertoire was sequenced with immunoSEQ multiplex PCR; TCRdb's copy has only in-frame clones and lacks some. The data contain some 29,000 clones, approximately 79% of them seen just once; the ten biggest clones take up approximately 6.2%. What was sequenced was CD4+ T cells from blood buffy coats. Every receptor here comes from a human donor in good health.

The V gene is TRBV6-1, the J gene TRBJ1-2, with TRBD1 matching 8 bases. Trimming took 6 bases from V and 2 from J; bases not matched to a gene: 2. Germline loops: CDR1 MNHNS, CDR2 SASEGT. There are 13 residues in the CDR3. The CDR3, as DNA: TGTGCCAGCAGCCAGGGGGCGAACTATGGCTACACCTTC. Protein product: CASSQGANYGYTF.

This chain connects TRBV7-9 to TRBJ1-2, with TRBD1 identical over 8 bases. From germline, CDR1 is SEHNR and CDR2 FQNEAQ (reference sequence). CDR3 size: 13 residues. V lost 1 base and J lost 8; bases outside the gene matches: 3. The CDR3 here is CASSLETGEGYTF. The DNA of the CDR3 is TGTGCCAGCAGCTTAGAGACAGGGGAAGGCTACACCTTC. The complete variable domain, with remaining parts taken from reference TRBV7-9 and TRBJ1-2, reads DTGVSQNPRHKITKRGQNVTFRCDPISEHNRLYWYRQTLGQGPEFLTYFQNEAQLEKSRLLSDRFSAERPKGSFSTLEIQRTEQGDSAMYLCASSLETGEGYTFGSGTRLTVV.

The gene calls are TRBV29-1 and TRBJ2-1; D is possibly TRBD1 (6 bases). Per the germline V gene, CDR1 is SQVTM and CDR2 is ANQGSEA. The CDR3 sequence is 13 residues long. V was trimmed by 5 bases and J by 2 bases, leaving 10 bases between them. CDR3 nucleotide sequence: TGCAGCGTTAGGGGGACCACCTACAATGAGCAGTTCTTC. Its protein product is CSVRGTTYNEQFF.

The rearrangement joins TRBV27 to TRBJ2-2; possibly TRBD1 or TRBD2 for D (5 bases each). The CDR3 has 19 amino acids. V was trimmed by 6 bases and J by 1 base, leaving 24 bases between them. Germline CDR1 is MNHEY and CDR2 is SMNVEV (reference sequence). The CDR3 here is CASSHGRVVTGLNTGELFF. The CDR3 nucleotides read TGTGCCAGCAGCCATGGACGGGTAGTGACGGGGCTGAACACCGGGGAGCTGTTTTTT.

This sequence joins TRBV5-1 and TRBJ2-7; 9 positions match TRBD1. Germline V gene lookup returns CDR1 SGHRS and CDR2 YFSETQ. The CDR3 contains 15 residues. Trimming removed 0 bases from V and 1 base from J; junction bases left unmatched: 2. CDR3 DNA sequence: TGCGCCAGCAGCTTGGCCGGGACAGGGTCCTACGAGCAGTACTTC. Translating it yields CASSLAGTGSYEQYF.

This clone was detected only once. The V gene is TRBV9, the J gene TRBJ2-1; TRBD2 agrees at 7 bases. CDR1 is SGDLS, CDR2 YYNGEE, per germline. This CDR3 contains 15 residues. After removal of 0 bases from V and 8 bases from J, the junction contained 8 bases not matched to a gene. The CDR3 nucleotides are TGTGCCAGCAGCGTAGGACTTACGGGGGGACATGAGCAGTTCTTC. Its protein is CASSVGLTGGHEQFF. The entire variable domain, with the rest obtained from reference TRBV9 and TRBJ2-1, is as follows: DSGVTQTPKHLITATGQRVTLRCSPRSGDLSVYWYQQSLDQGLQFLIQYYNGEERAKGNILERFSAQQFPDLHSELNLSSLELGDSALYFCASSVGLTGGHEQFFGPGTRLTVL.

This clone is a singleton in its sample. This chain connects TRBV19 to TRBJ1-2, with 7 bases that match TRBD1. The ends lost 8 bases at V and 5 bases at J; junction bases unmatched: 5. Germline V gives CDR1 LNHDA, CDR2 SQIVND (reference sequence). This CDR3 is built from 12 residues. CDR3 coding DNA: TGTGCCAGTCAGATACAGGGGTATGGCTACACCTTC. It yields the protein CASQIQGYGYTF.

This chain uses TRBV19 with TRBJ1-2; D perhaps matches TRBD1 (5 bases). The CDR3 has 13 amino acids. In germline, CDR1 is LNHDA, CDR2 SQIVND (reference sequence). With 5 bases removed from V and 6 bases from J, the gap between germline ends came to 13 bases. In DNA form, the CDR3 reads TGTGCCAGTAGTCCAGGCAGGGCCCATGGCTACACCTTC. Protein product: CASSPGRAHGYTF.

V is TRBV19 and J is TRBJ1-2; 9 bases map to TRBD1. Germline V CDR1 and CDR2: LNHDA, SQIVND (reference sequence). The CDR3 sequence is 15 residues long. V was pared by 4 bases and J by 5 bases, with 8 bases of the junction left unmatched. CDR3 nucleotide sequence: TGTGCCAGTAGTACGGGACAGGGAACGTCGTATGGCTACACCTTC. Encoded protein: CASSTGQGTSYGYTF. The full variable domain, with the rest looked up from reference TRBV19 and TRBJ1-2, is DGGITQSPKYLFRKEGQNVTLSCEQNLNHDAMYWYRQDPGQGLRLIYYSQIVNDFQKGDIAEGYSVSREKKESFPLTVTSAQKNPTAFYLCASSTGQGTSYGYTFGSGTRLTVV.

This clone was detected once. The V call is TRBV23-1, the J call TRBJ1-6, with D possibly matching TRBD1 (6 bases). TRBV23-1 is labeled an ORF, and its function is uncertain. V was cut by 4 bases and J by 0 bases, with 16 bases left in between. This CDR3 spans 18 amino acids. Written as DNA, the CDR3 is TGCGCCAGCAGTCCCAACAGGGTTCCGCGCTCCTATAATTCACCCCTCCACTTT. Protein product: CASSPNRVPRSYNSPLHF.

This clone appeared once. This chain connects TRBV6-5 to TRBJ1-4; tentatively, D is TRBD1 (5 bases). The CDR3 loop spans 16 amino acids. Deletions cut 3 bases from V and 1 base from J, with 12 bases between. Germline V CDR1 and CDR2: MNHEY, SVGAGI. CDR3 nucleotide sequence: TGTGCCAGCAGTTATGGGGGGAGGGTAACTAATGAAAAACTGTTTTTT. Amino acid sequence: CASSYGGRVTNEKLFF.

This sequence joins TRBV5-1 and TRBJ1-2; 12 bases match TRBD1. Unmatched junction bases numbered 7, after V lost 0 bases and J lost 1 base. Germline V CDR1 and CDR2: SGHRS, YFSETQ. The CDR3 extends over 18 amino acids. The CDR3: CASSLAGTGGTDNYGYTF. The CDR3 coding sequence is TGCGCCAGCAGCTTGGCGGGGACAGGGGGCACCGATAACTATGGCTACACCTTC.

The J gene is TRBJ2-1, the V gene TRBV28, with 12 bases aligning to TRBD2. The J segment lost 13 bases and the V segment lost 6 bases, leaving 16 bases of the junction unmatched. Germline-derived CDR1 and CDR2 are MDHEN and SYDVKM. The CDR3 has 16 amino acids. DNA for the CDR3: TGTGCCAGCAGCGCGTTCGGGCTAGCGGGGGGGCTCTCCCAGTTCTTC. Translated: CASSAFGLAGGLSQFF.

The chain uses TRBV6-1 and TRBJ1-6, with 11 bases that match TRBD1. Germline trimming cut 6 bases from V and 8 bases from J; bases unmatched to any gene: 6. The CDR3 length is 15 residues. Germline-derived CDR1 and CDR2 are MNHNS and SASEGT. CDR3 in amino acids: CASSKRGQGDSPLHF. The CDR3 DNA sequence: TGTGCCAGCAGCAAAAGGGGACAGGGGGATTCACCCCTCCACTTT.

This clone was counted once. The chain employs TRBV6-1 and TRBJ2-5, with 7 bases aligning to TRBD1. Germline values: CDR1 MNHNS, CDR2 SASEGT. The CDR3 totals 14 residues. The ends lost 4 bases at V and 5 bases at J; junction bases unmatched: 7. As DNA, the CDR3 is TGTGCCAGCAGTGGTCAGGGGGAATGGGAGACCCAGTACTTC. Translation: CASSGQGEWETQYF.

This rearrangement joins TRBV6-6 to TRBJ2-7; D unresolved. From germline, CDR1 is MNHNY and CDR2 SVGAGI (reference sequence). The CDR3 covers 15 residues. Between the trimmed V and J ends, which lost 5 bases and 0 bases, there was a span of 14 bases. The CDR3 DNA sequence: TGTGCCAGCAGTAGAGGCGGCGTAGCCTCCTACGAGCAGTACTTC. Its translation is CASSRGGVASYEQYF.

The genes are TRBV6-5 and TRBJ2-1; 10 positions match TRBD1. This CDR3 has 14 residues. Germline CDR1 MNHEY, CDR2 SVGAGI. Trimming cost V 5 bases and J 10 bases; bases outside gene matches: 8. The CDR3 loop is CASSAGQGPREQFF. The CDR3 coding sequence is TGTGCCAGCAGTGCGGGACAGGGGCCAAGGGAGCAGTTCTTC.